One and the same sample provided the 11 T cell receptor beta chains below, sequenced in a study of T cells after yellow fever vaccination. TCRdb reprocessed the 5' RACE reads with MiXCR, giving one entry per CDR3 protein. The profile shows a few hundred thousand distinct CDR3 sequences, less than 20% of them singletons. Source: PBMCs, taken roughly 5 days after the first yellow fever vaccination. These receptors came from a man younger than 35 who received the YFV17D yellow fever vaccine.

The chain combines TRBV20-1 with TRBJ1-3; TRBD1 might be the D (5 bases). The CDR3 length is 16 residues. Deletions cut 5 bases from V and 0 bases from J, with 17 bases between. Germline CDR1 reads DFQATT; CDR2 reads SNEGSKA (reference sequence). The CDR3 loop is CSAWRGDGHSGNTIYF. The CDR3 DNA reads TGCAGTGCTTGGCGGGGGGACGGGCACTCTGGAAACACCATATATTTT.

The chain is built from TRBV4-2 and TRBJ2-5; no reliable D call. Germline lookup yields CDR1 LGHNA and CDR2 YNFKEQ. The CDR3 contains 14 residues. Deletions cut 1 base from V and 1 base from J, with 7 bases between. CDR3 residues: CASSQAGAQETQYF. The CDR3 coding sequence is TGTGCCAGCAGCCAAGCCGGAGCCCAAGAGACCCAGTACTTC.

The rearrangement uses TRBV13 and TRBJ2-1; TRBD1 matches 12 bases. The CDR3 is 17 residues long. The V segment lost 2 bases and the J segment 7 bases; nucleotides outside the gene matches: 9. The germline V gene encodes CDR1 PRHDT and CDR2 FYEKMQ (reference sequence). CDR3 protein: CASSLPPGQGARNEQFF. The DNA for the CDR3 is TGTGCCAGCAGCTTACCACCGGGACAGGGGGCGAGGAATGAGCAGTTCTTC.

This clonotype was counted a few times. CDR3 sequence (DNA): TGCAGTGCTAGTCGAGATACGCAGTATTTT. Protein: CSASRDTQYF. V is TRBV20-1 and J is TRBJ2-3, with D hard to call. Trimming pared 3 bases from V and 5 bases from J, leaving 3 bases between. The CDR3 spans 10 residues. The germline CDR1 and CDR2 sequences are DFQATT and SNEGSKA (reference sequence).

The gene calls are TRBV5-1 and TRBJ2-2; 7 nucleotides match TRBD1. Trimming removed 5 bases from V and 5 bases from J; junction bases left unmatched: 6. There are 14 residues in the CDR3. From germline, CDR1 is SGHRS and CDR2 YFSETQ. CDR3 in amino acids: CASRRQGTTGELFF. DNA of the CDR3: TGCGCCAGCAGGAGACAGGGCACAACCGGGGAGCTGTTTTTT. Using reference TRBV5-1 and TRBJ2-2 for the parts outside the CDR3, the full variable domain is KAGVTQTPRYLIKTRGQQVTLSCSPISGHRSVSWYQQTPGQGLQFLFEYFSETQRNKGNFPGRFSGRQFSNSRSEMNVSTLELGDSALYLCASRRQGTTGELFFGEGSRLTVL.

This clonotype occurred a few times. The CDR3 nucleotides are TGTGCCAGCAGTTACAGGAGTCAGCAAGAGACCCAGTACTTC. It specifies CASSYRSQQETQYF. The chain links TRBV6-2 or TRBV6-3 to TRBJ2-5; no reliable D call. Trimming took 2 bases from V and 2 from J, leaving 9 bases between them. This CDR3 contains 14 residues. Germline V gene data show CDR1 as MNHEY and CDR2 as SVGEGT.

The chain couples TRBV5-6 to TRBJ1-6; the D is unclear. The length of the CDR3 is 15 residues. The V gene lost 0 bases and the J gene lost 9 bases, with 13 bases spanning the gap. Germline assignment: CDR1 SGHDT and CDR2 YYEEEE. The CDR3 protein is CASSLANREGSPLHF. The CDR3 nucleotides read TGTGCCAGCAGCTTGGCCAACCGGGAGGGTTCACCCCTCCACTTT. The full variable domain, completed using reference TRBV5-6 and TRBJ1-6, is DAGVTQSPTHLIKTRGQQVTLRCSPKSGHDTVSWYQQALGQGPQFIFQYYEEEERQRGNFPDRFSGHQFPNYSSELNVNALLLGDSALYLCASSLANREGSPLHFGNGTRLTVT.

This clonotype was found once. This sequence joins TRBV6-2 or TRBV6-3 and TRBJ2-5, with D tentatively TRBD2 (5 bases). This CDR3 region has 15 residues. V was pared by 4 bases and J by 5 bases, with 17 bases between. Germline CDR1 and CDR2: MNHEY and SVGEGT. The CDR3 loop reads CASSSLTNYAETQYF. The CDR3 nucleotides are TGTGCCAGCAGTTCCTTGACTAATTATGCGGAGACCCAGTACTTC.

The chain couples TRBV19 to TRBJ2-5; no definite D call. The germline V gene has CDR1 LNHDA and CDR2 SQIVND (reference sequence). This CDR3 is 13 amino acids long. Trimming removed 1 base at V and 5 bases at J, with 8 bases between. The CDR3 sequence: CASSIGGAETQYF. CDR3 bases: TGTGCCAGTAGTATAGGGGGTGCCGAGACCCAGTACTTC.

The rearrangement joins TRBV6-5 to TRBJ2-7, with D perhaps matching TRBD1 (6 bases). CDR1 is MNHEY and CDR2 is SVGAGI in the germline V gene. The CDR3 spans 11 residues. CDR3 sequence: CERQASGEQYV. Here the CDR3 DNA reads TGCGAGCGACAGGCGTCAGGCGAGCAGTACGTC.

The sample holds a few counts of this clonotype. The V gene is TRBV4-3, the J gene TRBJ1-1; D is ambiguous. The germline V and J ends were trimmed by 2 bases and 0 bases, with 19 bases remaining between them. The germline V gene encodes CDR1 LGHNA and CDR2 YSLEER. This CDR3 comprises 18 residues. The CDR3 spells CASSQFFGGSPMNTEAFF. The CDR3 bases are TGCGCCAGCAGCCAATTTTTCGGTGGCAGCCCCATGAACACTGAAGCTTTCTTT.